The 29 T cell receptor beta chains in this list originate from one sample, sequenced in a study of Graves' ophthalmopathy and Graves' hyperthyroidism. RNA transcripts served as template for amplifying TCR beta CDR3 sequences. In the first round, RT-PCR was carried out with HTBI primers, and a multiplex PCR formed the second round. TCRdb used MiXCR to reprocess the multiplex PCR reads, holding one entry per CDR3 protein. This sample has under 800,000 distinct CDR3 sequences, with about 20% found just once. Material for sequencing was peripheral blood. The source of these receptors is a woman younger than 35 with stable Graves' hyperthyroidism. Some clones in this sample may be carry-over from other donors' samples.

In this sample, this clonotype turned up many times. The DNA of the CDR3 is TGTGCCAGCAGGAACGCCGGAAACACCATATATTTT. This gives the protein CASRNAGNTIYF. The genes are TRBV28 and TRBJ1-3, with no clear D. Germline-derived CDR1 and CDR2 are MDHEN and SYDVKM. The CDR3 consists of 12 residues. V lost 6 bases, J lost 4 bases, and 7 bases lay in between.

V is TRBV5-1 and J is TRBJ1-1; no clear D gene. Germline values: CDR1 SGHRS, CDR2 YFSETQ. The germline V and J ends were trimmed by 0 bases and 4 bases, with 10 bases remaining between them. The CDR3 length is 14 residues. The CDR3 region is CASSLVGWVTEAFF. CDR3 sequence (DNA): TGCGCCAGCAGCTTGGTTGGGTGGGTCACTGAAGCTTTCTTT.

This clonotype was recorded many times. J is TRBJ2-5 and V is TRBV2; TRBD2 matches 8 bases. V gave up 6 bases and J gave up 2 bases; unmatched junction bases: 2. The CDR3 covers 13 residues. Germline assignment: CDR1 SNHLY and CDR2 FYNNEI. The CDR3 sequence: CASSRLAQETQYF. The CDR3 DNA follows: TGTGCCAGCAGCCGACTAGCGCAAGAGACCCAGTACTTC.

This clonotype was counted between two and nine times. This sequence joins TRBV30 and TRBJ1-2; D remains ambiguous. Per the germline V gene, CDR1 is GTSNPN and CDR2 is SVGIG (reference sequence). The V and J ends lost 4 bases and 6 bases respectively, with 21 bases between them. The CDR3 runs 15 residues. CDR3 coding DNA: TGTGCCTGGATCAAGTCCGCGGTCGTAATACATGGCTACACCTTC. It translates to CAWIKSAVVIHGYTF.

The chain links TRBV7-3 to TRBJ1-2; D gene unclear. Germline values: CDR1 SGHTA, CDR2 FQGTGA. The CDR3 is 14 amino acids. V was pared by 4 bases and J by 4 bases, with 13 bases between. In nucleotides, the CDR3 is TGTGCCAGCAGCTCCTGGGAGATGGTCTATGGCTACACCTTC. As protein: CASSSWEMVYGYTF. The whole variable domain, remainder taken from reference TRBV7-3 and TRBJ1-2, is GAGVSQTPSNKVTEKGKYVELRCDPISGHTALYWYRQSLGQGPEFLIYFQGTGAADDSGLPNDRFFAVRPEGSVSTLKIQRTERGDSAVYLCASSSWEMVYGYTFGSGTRLTVV.

The rearrangement joins TRBV4-2 to TRBJ2-5, with D tentatively TRBD1 (5 bases). The CDR3 loop spans 13 amino acids. Trimming removed 8 bases at V and 5 bases at J, with 15 bases between. Germline CDR1 is LGHNA and CDR2 is YNFKEQ. The CDR3 region is CASSPDTFETQYF. DNA for the CDR3: TGTGCCAGCTCACCGGACACCTTTGAGACCCAGTACTTC.

This clonotype was counted many times. This chain joins TRBV28 and TRBJ2-2, with D maybe TRBD1 (5 bases). The ends were cut back, 6 bases at V and 6 bases at J, with 8 bases in the middle. CDR1 and CDR2 (germline): MDHEN, SYDVKM. The CDR3 has 12 amino acids. CDR3 nucleotide sequence: TGTGCCAGCAGGAAAGGGGCCGGGGAGCTGTTTTTT. The encoded protein is CASRKGAGELFF.

The gene calls are TRBV6-1 and TRBJ2-7; 8 bases line up with TRBD1. Unmatched junction bases numbered 12, after V lost 6 bases and J lost 2 bases. CDR3 length: 16 amino acids. Germline V gene data show CDR1 as MNHNS and CDR2 as SASEGT. This chain's CDR3 is CASRPPGTGEPYEQYF. The DNA of the CDR3 is TGTGCCAGCAGGCCTCCCGGGACAGGAGAACCCTACGAGCAGTACTTC.

The sample holds many counts of this clonotype. The J gene is TRBJ2-7, the V gene TRBV20-1, with 9 bases aligning to TRBD1. The CDR3 has 15 amino acids. Germline values: CDR1 DFQATT, CDR2 SNEGSKA (reference sequence). J gave up 7 bases and V 0 bases, and 10 bases lay outside the gene matches. The CDR3 region has the DNA TGCAGTGCTAGAGATCCGGGACAGGGATCGGGAGAGCAGTACTTC. Its protein product is CSARDPGQGSGEQYF.

The rearrangement links TRBV28 to TRBJ1-5, with a tentative D call TRBD1 (6 bases). V was clipped by 5 bases and J by 0 bases, with 20 bases between them. Germline assignment: CDR1 MDHEN and CDR2 SYDVKM. This CDR3 region has 18 residues. The CDR3 protein is CASSHELRDKYSNQPQHF. DNA of the CDR3: TGTGCCAGCAGTCACGAACTCCGGGACAAATATAGCAATCAGCCCCAGCATTTT.

This clonotype occurred many times. This rearrangement joins TRBV6-5 to TRBJ2-2; TRBD1 matches 9 bases. This CDR3 spans 15 amino acids. The ends lost 4 bases at V and 4 bases at J; junction bases unmatched: 4. Germline-derived CDR1 and CDR2 are MNHEY and SVGAGI. CDR3 region: CASSWDRVGTGELFF. The CDR3 DNA sequence: TGTGCCAGCAGTTGGGACAGGGTAGGCACCGGGGAGCTGTTTTTT.

The J gene is TRBJ2-7, the V gene TRBV12-3 or TRBV12-4; TRBD1 matches at 8 bases. The trim removed 6 bases at V and 2 bases at J, leaving 6 bases unmatched. This CDR3 has 14 residues. Here the CDR3 reads CASRVRQGTYEQYF. The CDR3 DNA sequence: TGTGCCAGCAGGGTGAGACAGGGGACCTACGAGCAGTACTTC.

The V gene is TRBV11-2, the J gene TRBJ2-5, with 7 bases identical to TRBD1. Trimming took 5 bases from V and 6 from J; bases not matched to a gene: 6. The germline V gene has CDR1 SGHAT and CDR2 FQNNGV. The CDR3 spans 13 residues. DNA of the CDR3: TGTGCCAGCAGCACACAGGGGATGAAGACCCAGTACTTC. Translating gives CASSTQGMKTQYF.

This clonotype was seen at least ten times. The chain links TRBV15 to TRBJ2-7; 11 bases fit TRBD1. Germline-derived CDR1 and CDR2 are LNHNV and YYDKDF (reference sequence). V lost 7 bases, J lost 6 bases, and 5 bases stayed unmatched. There are 13 residues in the CDR3. CDR3 sequence reads: CATNRDRGTEQYF. The CDR3 bases are TGTGCCACCAACCGGGACAGGGGGACCGAGCAGTACTTC.

The rearrangement joins TRBV6-2 or TRBV6-3 to TRBJ1-2, with TRBD1 identical over 10 bases. The V and J ends lost 5 bases and 1 base, in that order; junction bases with no gene match: 13. CDR3 length: 18 residues. Looked up from germline, CDR1 is MNHEY and CDR2 is SVGEGT. The CDR3: CASSRQGTGARVNYGYTF. The CDR3 DNA reads TGTGCCAGCAGTCGCCAGGGGACAGGGGCGAGGGTTAACTATGGCTACACCTTC.

The CDR3 DNA follows: TGCGCCAGCAGCCAAGATCCAGGGACGAGCAATCAGCCCCAGCATTTT. Protein: CASSQDPGTSNQPQHF. The V call is TRBV4-1, the J call TRBJ1-5, with a weak D call TRBD1 (5 bases). V was shortened by 0 bases and J by 1 base, with 10 bases between the two germline ends. Germline V gives CDR1 MGHRA, CDR2 YSYEKL. The CDR3 sequence is 16 residues long.

This clonotype was observed at least ten times. The V call is TRBV6-7, the J call TRBJ1-6; 7 nucleotides align to TRBD1. Being an ORF, TRBV6-7 has a function that is uncertain. The CDR3 runs 16 residues. Germline trimming cut 7 bases from V and 8 bases from J; bases unmatched to any gene: 14. The CDR3 DNA is TGTGCCAGCACGCGACAGGGTACAGGGGTGGATTCACCCCTCCACTTT. It yields the protein CASTRQGTGVDSPLHF.

In its sample, this clonotype was seen many times. The chain couples TRBV6-5 to TRBJ1-1; weak D call: TRBD1 (5 bases). Germline assignment: CDR1 MNHEY and CDR2 SVGAGI. V gave up 2 bases and J gave up 3 bases, with 13 bases separating them. The CDR3 covers 15 residues. CDR3: CASSYAKVGDTEAFF. DNA for the CDR3: TGTGCCAGCAGTTACGCAAAGGTGGGGGACACTGAAGCTTTCTTT.

The chain is built from TRBV11-2 and TRBJ1-2, with 10 bases fitting TRBD1. The germline CDR1 and CDR2 sequences are SGHAT and FQNNGV. V lost 3 bases, J lost 7 bases, and 5 bases stayed unmatched. The CDR3 extends over 14 amino acids. The CDR3 bases are TGTGCCAGCAGCTTGACAGGGGGCCTGGGTGGCTACACCTTC. It is translated as CASSLTGGLGGYTF.

This clonotype came up many times. The rearrangement links TRBV20-1 to TRBJ2-2; D gene ambiguous. This CDR3 has 12 amino acids. CDR1 and CDR2 from the germline V gene are DFQATT and SNEGSKA (reference sequence). Trimming stripped 3 bases from V and 5 bases from J, with 7 bases between. CDR3 loop: CSASYATGELFF. The CDR3 bases are TGCAGTGCTAGTTACGCGACCGGGGAGCTGTTTTTT.

This clonotype was seen a few times. J is TRBJ2-7 and V is TRBV12-3 or TRBV12-4; a possible D gene is TRBD2 (6 bases). V was cut by 8 bases and J by 3 bases, with 17 bases left in between. This CDR3 has 14 residues. Written as DNA, the CDR3 is TGTGCCAGCGGCATCGGGGGTCAACGCTACGAGCAGTACTTC. As protein: CASGIGGQRYEQYF.

At least ten counts were recorded for this clonotype. The V and J genes are TRBV27 and TRBJ2-2; D remains unclear. V dropped 4 bases and J dropped 0 bases, with 15 bases sitting between them. The CDR3 runs to 17 residues. CDR1 and CDR2 from the germline V gene are MNHEY and SMNVEV (reference sequence). The CDR3 region is CASSSNPRASNTGELFF. The DNA for the CDR3 is TGTGCCAGCAGTTCTAACCCCCGGGCCTCGAACACCGGGGAGCTGTTTTTT.

This clonotype came up a few times. The V and J genes are TRBV20-1 and TRBJ1-2; D is unresolved. The germline V and J ends were trimmed by 6 bases and 0 bases, with 11 bases remaining between them. CDR3 length: 13 residues. Germline-derived CDR1 and CDR2 are DFQATT and SNEGSKA (reference sequence). This CDR3 reads CSAIQAPNYGYTF. CDR3 nucleotides: TGCAGTGCCATCCAGGCACCTAACTATGGCTACACCTTC.

This clonotype was counted many times. The chain uses TRBV20-1 and TRBJ2-7; D gene uncertain. The CDR3 consists of 13 residues. With 6 bases removed from V and 0 bases from J, the gap between germline ends came to 12 bases. Per the germline V gene, CDR1 is DFQATT and CDR2 is SNEGSKA (reference sequence). For the CDR3, the DNA is TGCAGTGCGCCTTTAGCCGTCTCCTACGAGCAGTACTTC. This encodes CSAPLAVSYEQYF.

Ten or more counts support this clonotype. The chain has TRBV6-1 and TRBJ2-7, with 8 bases lining up with TRBD1. This CDR3 spans 13 amino acids. Germline-derived CDR1 and CDR2 are MNHNS and SASEGT. V shed 8 bases, J shed 0 bases, and the junction held 3 bases outside the gene matches. The CDR3 DNA follows: TGTGCCAGCTGGGGACAGGCCTCCTACGAGCAGTACTTC. Its translation: CASWGQASYEQYF.

The chain has TRBV12-3 or TRBV12-4 and TRBJ2-5; tentative D call: TRBD2 (5 bases). V lost 7 bases, J lost 10 bases, and 16 bases lay in between. The CDR3 runs to 12 residues. DNA for the CDR3: TGTGCCAGCACTCCCCGGCGGGTTATCCAGTACTTC. This codes for CASTPRRVIQYF.

J is TRBJ2-5 and V is TRBV6-1; either TRBD1 or TRBD2 may fit D (5 bases each). Deletions cut 6 bases from V and 10 bases from J, with 15 bases between. The CDR3 contains 12 residues. CDR1 MNHNS and CDR2 SASEGT come from the germline V gene. CDR3 DNA: TGTGCCAGCAGCCAGGGTGCCCGGGACCAGTACTTC. Amino acid sequence: CASSQGARDQYF.

This clonotype appeared many times. The gene calls are TRBV19 and TRBJ1-5, with 8 positions matching TRBD1. Trimming removed 5 bases from V and 4 bases from J; junction bases left unmatched: 10. From germline, CDR1 is LNHDA and CDR2 SQIVND (reference sequence). The CDR3 is made up of 16 amino acids. The CDR3 protein is CASSAGGAEPNQPQHF. CDR3 nucleotide sequence: TGTGCCAGTAGTGCAGGGGGCGCCGAGCCGAATCAGCCCCAGCATTTT.

This clonotype occurred many times. The V call is TRBV9, the J call TRBJ1-1, with a weak D call TRBD1 (6 bases). The germline V and J ends were trimmed by 6 bases and 2 bases, with 20 bases remaining between them. This CDR3 contains 16 residues. Germline V CDR1 and CDR2: SGDLS, YYNGEE. The CDR3 sequence: CASTPGAGTANTEAFF. In DNA form, the CDR3 reads TGTGCCAGCACCCCAGGGGCAGGGACGGCCAACACTGAAGCTTTCTTT.